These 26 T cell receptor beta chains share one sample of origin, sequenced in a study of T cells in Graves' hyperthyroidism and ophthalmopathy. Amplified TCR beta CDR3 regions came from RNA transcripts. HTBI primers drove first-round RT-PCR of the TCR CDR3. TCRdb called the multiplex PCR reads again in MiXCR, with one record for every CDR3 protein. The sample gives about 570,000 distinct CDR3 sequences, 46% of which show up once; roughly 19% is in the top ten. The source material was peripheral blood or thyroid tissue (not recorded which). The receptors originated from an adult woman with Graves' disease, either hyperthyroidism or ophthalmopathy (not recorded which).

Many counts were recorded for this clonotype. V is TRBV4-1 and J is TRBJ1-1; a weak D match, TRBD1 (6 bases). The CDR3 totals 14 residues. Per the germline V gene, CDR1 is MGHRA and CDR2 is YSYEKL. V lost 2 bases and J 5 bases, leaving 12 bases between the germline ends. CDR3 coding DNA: TGCGCCAGCAGCCAAACAGGGTTTGGGACTGAAGCTTTCTTT. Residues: CASSQTGFGTEAFF.

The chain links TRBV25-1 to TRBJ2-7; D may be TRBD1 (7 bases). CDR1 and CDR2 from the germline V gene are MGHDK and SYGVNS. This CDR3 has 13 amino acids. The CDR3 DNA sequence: TGTGCATGGGTGACAGGGAGGTCCTACGAGCAGTACTTC. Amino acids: CAWVTGRSYEQYF.

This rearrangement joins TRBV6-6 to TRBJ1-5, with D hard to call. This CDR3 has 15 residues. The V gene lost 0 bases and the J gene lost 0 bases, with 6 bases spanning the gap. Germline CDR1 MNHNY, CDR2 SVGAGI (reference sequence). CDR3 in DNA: TGTGCCAGCAGTTACTCGCAGGATAGCAATCAGCCCCAGCATTTT. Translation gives CASSYSQDSNQPQHF.

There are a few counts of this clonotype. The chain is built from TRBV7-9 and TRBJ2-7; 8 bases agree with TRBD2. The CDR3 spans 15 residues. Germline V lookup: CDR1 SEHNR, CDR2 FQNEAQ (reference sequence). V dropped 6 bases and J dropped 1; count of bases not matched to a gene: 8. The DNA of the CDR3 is TGTGCCAGCAGTTCCCGACTAGCGAGATCCTACGAGCAGTACTTC. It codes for CASSSRLARSYEQYF.

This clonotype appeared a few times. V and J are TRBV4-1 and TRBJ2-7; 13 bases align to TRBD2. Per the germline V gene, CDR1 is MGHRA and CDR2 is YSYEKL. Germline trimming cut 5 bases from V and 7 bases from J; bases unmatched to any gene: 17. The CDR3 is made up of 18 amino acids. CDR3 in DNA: TGCGCCAGCAGCGATTGGGGACTAGCGGGGCAACCCTGGGTGGAGCAGTACTTC. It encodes CASSDWGLAGQPWVEQYF.

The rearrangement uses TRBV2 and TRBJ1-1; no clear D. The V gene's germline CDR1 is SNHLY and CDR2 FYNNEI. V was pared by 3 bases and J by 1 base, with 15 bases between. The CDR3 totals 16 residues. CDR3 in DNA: TGTGCCAGCAGTGACCGAGTCGGACCGCGGAACACTGAAGCTTTCTTT. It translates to CASSDRVGPRNTEAFF.

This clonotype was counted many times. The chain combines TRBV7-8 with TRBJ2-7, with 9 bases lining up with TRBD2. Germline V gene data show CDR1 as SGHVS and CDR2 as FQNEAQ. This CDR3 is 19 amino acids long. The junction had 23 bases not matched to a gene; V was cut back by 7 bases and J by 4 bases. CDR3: CASTAQGGDDLAGLYEQYF. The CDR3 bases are TGTGCCAGCACCGCCCAGGGAGGCGATGACCTAGCGGGGTTATACGAGCAGTACTTC.

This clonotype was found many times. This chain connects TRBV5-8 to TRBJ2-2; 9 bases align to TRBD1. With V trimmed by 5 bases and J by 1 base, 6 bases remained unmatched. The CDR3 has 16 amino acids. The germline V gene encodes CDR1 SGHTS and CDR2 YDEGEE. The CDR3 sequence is CASRHGQGRNTGELFF. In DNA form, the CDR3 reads TGTGCCAGCAGACATGGACAGGGGAGGAACACCGGGGAGCTGTTTTTT.

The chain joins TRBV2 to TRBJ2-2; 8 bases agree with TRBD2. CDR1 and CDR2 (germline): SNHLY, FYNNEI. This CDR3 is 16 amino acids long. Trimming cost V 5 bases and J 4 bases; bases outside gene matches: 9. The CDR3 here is CASSSYRAGGTGELFF. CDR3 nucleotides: TGTGCCAGCAGTTCCTACAGGGCGGGAGGCACCGGGGAGCTGTTTTTT.

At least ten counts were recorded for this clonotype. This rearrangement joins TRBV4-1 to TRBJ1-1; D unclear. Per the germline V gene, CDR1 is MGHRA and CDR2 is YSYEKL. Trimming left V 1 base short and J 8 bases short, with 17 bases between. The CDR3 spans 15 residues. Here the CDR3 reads CASSQVGSRRSEAFF. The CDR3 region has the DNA TGCGCCAGCAGCCAAGTGGGGTCCCGGAGGTCAGAAGCTTTCTTT.

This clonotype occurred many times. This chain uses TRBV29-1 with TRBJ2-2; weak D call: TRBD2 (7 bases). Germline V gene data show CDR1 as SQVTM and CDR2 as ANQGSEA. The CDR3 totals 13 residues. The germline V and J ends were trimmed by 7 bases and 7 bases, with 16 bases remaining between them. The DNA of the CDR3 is TGCAGCGCCGGACGGGGGGCCGACGGGGAGCTGTTTTTT. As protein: CSAGRGADGELFF.

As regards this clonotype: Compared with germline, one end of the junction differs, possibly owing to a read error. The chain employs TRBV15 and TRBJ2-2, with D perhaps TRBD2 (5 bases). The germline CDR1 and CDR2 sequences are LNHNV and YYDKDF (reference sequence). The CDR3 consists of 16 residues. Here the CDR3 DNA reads TGTGCCGCCAGCAGCCCCGGAACGCGGGACACCGGGGAGCTGTTTTTT. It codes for CAASSPGTRDTGELFF.

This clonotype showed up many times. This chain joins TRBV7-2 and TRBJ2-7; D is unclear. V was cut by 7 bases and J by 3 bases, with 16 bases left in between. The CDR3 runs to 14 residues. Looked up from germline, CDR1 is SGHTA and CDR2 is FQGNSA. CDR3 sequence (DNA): TGTGCCAGCACCTCGACGGAGCGATTCTACGAGCAGTACTTC. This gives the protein CASTSTERFYEQYF.

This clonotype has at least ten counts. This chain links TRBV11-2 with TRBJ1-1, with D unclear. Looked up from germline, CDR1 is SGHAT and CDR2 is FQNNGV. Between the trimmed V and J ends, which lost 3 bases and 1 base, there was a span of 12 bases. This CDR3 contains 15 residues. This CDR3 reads CASSFVLRRNTEAFF. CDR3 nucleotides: TGTGCCAGCAGCTTTGTGCTGAGACGGAACACTGAAGCTTTCTTT.

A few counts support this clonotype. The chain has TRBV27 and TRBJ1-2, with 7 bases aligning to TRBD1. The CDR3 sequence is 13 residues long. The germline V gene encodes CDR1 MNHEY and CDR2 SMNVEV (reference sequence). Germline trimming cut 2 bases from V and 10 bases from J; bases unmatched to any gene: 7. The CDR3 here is CASSLRDRLFYTF. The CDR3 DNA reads TGTGCCAGCAGTTTACGGGACAGACTATTCTACACCTTC.

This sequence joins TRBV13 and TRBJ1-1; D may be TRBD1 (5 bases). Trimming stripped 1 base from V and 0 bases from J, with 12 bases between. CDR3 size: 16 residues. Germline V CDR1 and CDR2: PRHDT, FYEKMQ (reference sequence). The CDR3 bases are TGTGCCAGCAGCTTAGCTGCGGGGGGTGTGAACACTGAAGCTTTCTTT. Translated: CASSLAAGGVNTEAFF.

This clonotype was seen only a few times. The CDR3 spells CASSPIQPGYTF. The CDR3 DNA is TGTGCCAGCAGTCCTATACAACCGGGCTACACCTTC. The chain has TRBV28 and TRBJ1-2; D gene ambiguous. The germline V gene encodes CDR1 MDHEN and CDR2 SYDVKM. Trimming shortened V by 5 bases and J by 8 bases, and 12 bases separated the two germline ends. CDR3 length: 12 residues.

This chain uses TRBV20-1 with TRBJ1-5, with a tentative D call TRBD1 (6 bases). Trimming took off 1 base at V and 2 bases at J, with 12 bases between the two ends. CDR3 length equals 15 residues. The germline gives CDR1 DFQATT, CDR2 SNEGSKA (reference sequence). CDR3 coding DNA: TGCAGTGCTAGAGTGGGGGGCGCGGGCAATCAGCCCCAGCATTTT. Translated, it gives CSARVGGAGNQPQHF.

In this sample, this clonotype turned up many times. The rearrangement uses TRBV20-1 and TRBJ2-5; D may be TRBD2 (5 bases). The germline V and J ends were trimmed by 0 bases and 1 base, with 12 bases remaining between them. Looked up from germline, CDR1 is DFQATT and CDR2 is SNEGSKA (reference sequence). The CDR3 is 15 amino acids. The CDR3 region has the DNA TGCAGTGCTAGAGACCTATGGACTGGCCAAGAGACCCAGTACTTC. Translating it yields CSARDLWTGQETQYF.

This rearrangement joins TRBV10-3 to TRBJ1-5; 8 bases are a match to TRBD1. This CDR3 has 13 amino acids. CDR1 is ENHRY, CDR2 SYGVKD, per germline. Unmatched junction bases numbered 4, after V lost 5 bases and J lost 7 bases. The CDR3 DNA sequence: TGTGCCATCAGTCGACAGGGGAAACAGCCCCAGCATTTT. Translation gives CAISRQGKQPQHF.

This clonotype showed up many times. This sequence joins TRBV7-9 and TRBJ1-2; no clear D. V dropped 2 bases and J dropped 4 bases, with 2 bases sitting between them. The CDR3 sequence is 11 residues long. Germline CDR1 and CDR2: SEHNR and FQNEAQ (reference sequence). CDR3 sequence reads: CASSLFYGYTF. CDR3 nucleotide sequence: TGTGCCAGCAGCTTATTCTATGGCTACACCTTC. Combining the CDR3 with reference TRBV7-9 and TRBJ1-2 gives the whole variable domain DTGVSQNPRHKITKRGQNVTFRCDPISEHNRLYWYRQTLGQGPEFLTYFQNEAQLEKSRLLSDRFSAERPKGSFSTLEIQRTEQGDSAMYLCASSLFYGYTFGSGTRLTVV.

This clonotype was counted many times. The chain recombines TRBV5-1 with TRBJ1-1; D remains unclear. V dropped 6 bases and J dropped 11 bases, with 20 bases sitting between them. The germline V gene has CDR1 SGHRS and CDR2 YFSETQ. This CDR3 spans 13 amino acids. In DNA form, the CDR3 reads TGCGCCAGCAAAACGGGGATTGGGTTTGGGGCTTTCTTT. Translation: CASKTGIGFGAFF.

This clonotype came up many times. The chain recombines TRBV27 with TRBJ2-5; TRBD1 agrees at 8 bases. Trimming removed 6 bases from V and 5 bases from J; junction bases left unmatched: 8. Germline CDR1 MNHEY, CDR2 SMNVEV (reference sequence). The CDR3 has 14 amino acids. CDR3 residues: CASSLSGGIETQYF. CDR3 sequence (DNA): TGTGCCAGCAGCCTTTCAGGGGGCATTGAGACCCAGTACTTC.

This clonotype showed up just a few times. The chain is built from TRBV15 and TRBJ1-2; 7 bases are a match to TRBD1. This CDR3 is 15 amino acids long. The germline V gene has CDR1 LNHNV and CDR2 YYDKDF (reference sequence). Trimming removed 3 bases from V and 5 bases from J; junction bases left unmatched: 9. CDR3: CATSSSGGPLYGYTF. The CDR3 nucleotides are TGTGCCACCAGCAGTTCAGGGGGGCCTCTTTATGGCTACACCTTC.

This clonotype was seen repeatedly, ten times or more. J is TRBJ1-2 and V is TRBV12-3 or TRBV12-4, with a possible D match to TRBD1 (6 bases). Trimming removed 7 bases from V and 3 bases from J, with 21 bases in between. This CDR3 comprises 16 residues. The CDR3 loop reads CASNSVIQGPHYGYTF. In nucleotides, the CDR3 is TGTGCCAGCAACAGTGTCATACAGGGCCCTCACTATGGCTACACCTTC.

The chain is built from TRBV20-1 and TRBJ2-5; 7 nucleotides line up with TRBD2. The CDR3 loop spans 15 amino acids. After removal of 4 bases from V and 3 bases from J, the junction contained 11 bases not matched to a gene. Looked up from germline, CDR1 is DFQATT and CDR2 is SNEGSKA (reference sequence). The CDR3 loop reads CSAIGLGSGEETQYF. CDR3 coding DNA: TGCAGTGCTATTGGTCTGGGGAGCGGGGAAGAGACCCAGTACTTC.